This is a list of T cell receptor beta chains from one sample in a study of cytomegalovirus exposure and HLA in healthy donors. Clones were read by immunoSEQ multiplex PCR, and TCRdb kept only the in-frame ones, dropping some. The data contain approximately 82,000 clones, roughly a tenth of them singletons. Sequencing was performed on PBMCs. Receptor source: a man aged 55-75 years in good health and CMV-seropositive. Both conserved end residues are part of each CDR3. Rows may omit the clone size; those that give it use once, few, many or a size class.

TRBJ1-2 few TRBV4-2 CASSQIRIDYGYTF
TRBJ1-5 few TRBV18 CASSWGQGKDQPQHF
TRBJ1-1 few TRBV7-9 CASSLVVNTEAFF
TRBJ2-5 few TRBV7-7 CASSMAPGEETQYF
TRBJ1-5 few TRBV6-5 CASTGQGAQPQHF
TRBJ1-4 few TRBV10-3 CAISARGRDEKLFF
TRBJ1-2 . TRBV19 CASSKTRNYGYTF
TRBJ2-2 . TRBV23-1 CASSPNRGRDTGELFF
TRBJ2-5 . TRBV7-2 CASSLAGRETQYF
TRBJ1-1 . TRBV9 CASSELGTGKRSTEAFF
TRBJ2-7 few TRBV19 CASSILEGGEQYF
TRBJ1-2 . TRBV6-5 CASTRPTGGYTF
TRBJ1-4 few TRBV25-1 CASSGRGGFSRTNEKLFF
TRBJ1-2 . TRBV7-6 CASSLAGDYGYTF
TRBJ2-3 few TRBV4-1 CASSQESGTSGGKRTDTQYF
TRBJ1-3 . TRBV6-5 CASSTDRSANTIYF
TRBJ2-1 . TRBV6-6 CASSYPGQAYNEQFF
TRBJ1-5 . TRBV6-4 CASSTPGQGSEPQHF
TRBJ1-2 few TRBV12-5 CASGLVLGQGFNYGYTF
TRBJ2-5 few TRBV9 CASSVRADQETQYF
TRBJ2-1 . TRBV18 CASSPPGQGSYNEQFF
TRBJ1-4 . TRBV28 CASMEGAEKLFF
TRBJ2-3 . TRBV6-6 CASSTGVNTQYF
TRBJ1-2 . TRBV4-1 CASSPTPTDSYGYSF
TRBJ2-7 . TRBV18 CASSLQGVGYEQYF
TRBJ2-3 few TRBV6-1 CASSDVGGLAGAADTQYF
TRBJ2-5 . TRBV5-4 CASSWGVQHWETQYF
TRBJ2-2 . TRBV6-5 CASSYSSSGRAGELFF
TRBJ1-5 few TRBV4-2 CASSQELVGGRDLSNQPQHF
TRBJ2-1 . TRBV7-6 CASSLGGRAMNEQFF
TRBJ1-1 . TRBV5-4 CASRRGGTEAFF
TRBJ2-3 few TRBV7-9 CASSGQTTDTQYF
TRBJ1-4 . TRBV6-5 CASSYSVTVINEKLFF
TRBJ2-1 few TRBV27 CASSLSPYEREIYNEQFF
TRBJ1-2 few TRBV27 CASSSRDRGKFGYTF
TRBJ1-4 . TRBV5-5 CASSWGTGEGEKLFF
TRBJ1-5 few TRBV10-2 CASRGPDQPQHF
TRBJ1-3 . TRBV5-1 CASRPISPGQGWGNTIYF
TRBJ1-6 . TRBV2 CASTQDRFNSPLHF
TRBJ2-6 . TRBV5-1 CASSLRREFSGANVLTF
TRBJ2-7 many TRBV27 CASSPFRDSYEQYF
TRBJ1-6 few TRBV4-2 CASSQDESGTGLNSPLHF
TRBJ2-2 few TRBV27 CASSGQGANTGELFF
TRBJ1-1 . TRBV9 CASSVAWGSNTEAFF
TRBJ2-7 . TRBV11-2 CASSSLRDRGSYEQYF
TRBJ2-3 few TRBV4-1 CASSQPSTDTQYF
TRBJ1-6 few TRBV21-1 CASKQGGSYNSPLHF